One and the same sample provided the 26 T cell receptor beta chains below, sequenced in a study of spatial heterogeneity in lung cancer (dated by TCRdb to the late 2010s). The time point label, as the study defines it: sample taken at primary tumor resection. What the work shows at the level of the full study, not this receptor alone: The tumor nonsynonymous mutation count correlated with the number of expanded intratumoral alpha and beta TCRs.

Libraries were prepared through 5' RACE. The reads were generated on a NextSeq 500. TCRdb took the public reads, trimmed them with fastp at Q25, ran MiXCR for clone calling and kept in-frame beta chains. Rows are unified per CDR3 protein, each entry keeping the most common DNA and genes. Within this sample are about 20,000 distinct CDR3 sequences, with 5% to 7% of them counted one time only. The leading ten clones occupy about a tenth of the sample. Their target antigens are unknown. Sequenced material: lung tumor tissue, taken at surgery. The receptors come from a female donor with early-stage non-small cell lung cancer.

At least ten counts were recorded for this clonotype. This chain joins TRBV7-9 and TRBJ2-3; maybe TRBD2 (5 bases). Germline V gene sequence: CDR1 SEHNR, CDR2 FQNEAQ (reference sequence). The CDR3 covers 16 residues. V was clipped by 1 base and J by 1 base, with 12 bases between them. The CDR3 reads CASSLELGLRTDTQYF. Here the CDR3 DNA reads TGTGCCAGCAGCTTAGAACTTGGACTTCGCACAGATACGCAGTATTTT.

Sample share makes this clonotype medium-sized. The chain recombines TRBV10-2 with TRBJ2-1, with TRBD2 matching 11 bases. The CDR3 has 14 residues. Germline-derived CDR1 and CDR2 are WSHSY and SAAADI. With V trimmed by 6 bases and J by 12 bases, 10 bases remained unmatched. This CDR3 reads CASRSGTSGIGQFF. As DNA, the CDR3 is TGCGCCAGCAGGTCCGGGACTAGCGGTATCGGGCAGTTCTTC.

The table lists this clonotype with many counts. In nucleotides, the CDR3 is TGTGCCAGCAGCCGCGGGACTAGCGTCCAAGAGACCCAGTACTTC. This codes for CASSRGTSVQETQYF. V is TRBV7-3 and J is TRBJ2-5; TRBD2 matches at 10 bases. The germline V gene encodes CDR1 SGHTA and CDR2 FQGTGA. This CDR3 region has 15 residues. Trimming at V came to 5 bases and at J to 1 base, leaving 4 bases not matched to a gene.

This clonotype was seen many times. The V gene is TRBV5-4, the J gene TRBJ1-3; 8 nucleotides agree with TRBD1. Germline V lookup: CDR1 SGHNT, CDR2 YYREEE (reference sequence). The ends lost 0 bases at V and 3 bases at J; junction bases unmatched: 2. CDR3 length equals 15 residues. This CDR3 reads CASSLGQGFGNTIYF. For the CDR3, the DNA is TGTGCCAGCAGCTTGGGACAGGGGTTTGGAAACACCATATATTTT.

This clonotype was found many times. The chain joins TRBV7-3 to TRBJ2-1; no reliable D call. This CDR3 region has 15 residues. V shed 3 bases and J shed 0 bases, with 9 bases lying between them. Germline loops: CDR1 SGHTA, CDR2 FQGTGA. In nucleotides, the CDR3 is TGTGCCAGCAGCTTGCTCGGAAACTCCTACAATGAGCAGTTCTTC. It translates to CASSLLGNSYNEQFF. The full variable domain, rest sourced from reference TRBV7-3 and TRBJ2-1, is GAGVSQTPSNKVTEKGKYVELRCDPISGHTALYWYRQSLGQGPEFLIYFQGTGAADDSGLPNDRFFAVRPEGSVSTLKIQRTERGDSAVYLCASSLLGNSYNEQFFGPGTRLTVL.

This clonotype has ten or more counts. The rearrangement links TRBV6-5 to TRBJ2-7; D is possibly TRBD1 (6 bases). Trimming shortened V by 6 bases and J by 5 bases, and 20 bases separated the two germline ends. This CDR3 has 15 residues. Germline lookup yields CDR1 MNHEY and CDR2 SVGAGI. CDR3 residues: CASSRGGVLVHEQYF. In DNA form, the CDR3 reads TGTGCCAGCAGCCGTGGGGGCGTACTCGTCCACGAGCAGTACTTC.

This clonotype appeared many times. The gene calls are TRBV6-1 and TRBJ1-5; D perhaps matches TRBD1 (5 bases). Trimming cost V 2 bases and J 5 bases, with 10 bases left between them. The CDR3 covers 14 residues. Germline V CDR1 and CDR2: MNHNS, SASEGT. The CDR3 loop is CASSEWRGDQPQHF. The CDR3 nucleotides are TGTGCCAGCAGTGAATGGAGGGGAGATCAGCCCCAGCATTTT.

The chain uses TRBV3-1 and TRBJ2-5, with 12 bases fitting TRBD2. Per germline, CDR1 LGHDT and CDR2 YNNKEL (reference sequence). Unmatched junction bases numbered 4, after V lost 1 base and J lost 1 base. There are 17 residues in the CDR3. This CDR3 is CASSQGLAGDTQETQYF. CDR3 DNA sequence: TGTGCCAGCAGCCAAGGACTAGCGGGAGACACCCAAGAGACCCAGTACTTC.

The chain is built from TRBV20-1 and TRBJ2-7; TRBD1 matches 12 bases. The junction had 7 bases not matched to a gene; V was cut back by 6 bases and J by 7 bases. CDR1 and CDR2 (germline): DFQATT, SNEGSKA (reference sequence). The CDR3 runs 13 residues. CDR3 sequence (DNA): TGCAGTGCCCCGGGACAGGGGGCCAGTGAGCAGTACTTC. Its protein product is CSAPGQGASEQYF.

This clonotype is medium-sized by share. The chain couples TRBV20-1 to TRBJ1-5, with 9 bases identical to TRBD1. The CDR3 extends over 14 amino acids. The V gene end was trimmed by 3 bases and the J gene end by 2 bases; junction bases not matched to a gene: 2. CDR1 is DFQATT and CDR2 is SNEGSKA in the germline V gene (reference sequence). The CDR3 loop is CSASGDRGNQPQHF. Written as DNA, the CDR3 is TGCAGTGCTAGCGGGGACAGGGGCAATCAGCCCCAGCATTTT.

In its sample, this clonotype was seen many times. V usage is TRBV7-2 and J usage is TRBJ1-6; D is undetermined. The CDR3 spans 13 residues. V dropped 3 bases and J dropped 7 bases, with 7 bases sitting between them. CDR1 is SGHTA and CDR2 is FQGNSA in the germline V gene. The CDR3 sequence is CASSFPTNSPLHF. The CDR3, as DNA: TGTGCCAGCAGCTTTCCAACCAATTCACCCCTCCACTTT. Combining the CDR3 with reference TRBV7-2 and TRBJ1-6 gives the whole variable domain GAGVSQSPSNKVTEKGKDVELRCDPISGHTALYWYRQSLGQGLEFLIYFQGNSAPDKSGLPSDRFSAERTGGSVSTLTIQRTQQEDSAVYLCASSFPTNSPLHFGNGTRLTVT.

The rearrangement joins TRBV10-1 to TRBJ2-1, with D tentatively TRBD1 or TRBD2 (5 bases each). Per the germline V gene, CDR1 is WNHNN and CDR2 is SYGVQD (reference sequence). The CDR3 sequence is 12 residues long. Trimming stripped 3 bases from V and 9 bases from J, with 9 bases between. CDR3 DNA: TGCGCCAGCAGTGATGAGGGGTCTGAGCAGTTCTTC. Residues: CASSDEGSEQFF.

This clonotype was seen ten or more times. The chain combines TRBV29-1 with TRBJ2-1; a weak D match, TRBD1 (6 bases). The CDR3 runs to 14 residues. Germline V gene lookup returns CDR1 SQVTM and CDR2 ANQGSEA. Between the trimmed V and J ends, which lost 4 bases and 10 bases, there was a span of 20 bases. The CDR3 reads CSVGKRQEGGEQFF. DNA of the CDR3: TGCAGCGTTGGTAAGAGACAGGAAGGTGGGGAGCAGTTCTTC.

This clonotype was observed at least ten times. V is TRBV6-5 and J is TRBJ2-7; D might be TRBD1 (6 bases). Per the germline V gene, CDR1 is MNHEY and CDR2 is SVGAGI. The V end was cut by 5 bases, the J end by 10 bases, with 12 bases between. The CDR3 contains 11 residues. CDR3 region: CASSNDRLQYF. CDR3 nucleotide sequence: TGTGCCAGCAGTAACGACAGGTTACAGTACTTC.

The chain links TRBV5-6 to TRBJ2-7; 7 bases fit TRBD1. Germline V gene sequence: CDR1 SGHDT, CDR2 YYEEEE. This CDR3 region has 16 residues. J was trimmed by 6 bases and V by 2 bases; bases with no gene match: 14. CDR3 bases: TGTGCCAGCAGCTTTCCGGAGAAGACAGGGTCTGGCGAGCAGTACTTC. Amino acid sequence: CASSFPEKTGSGEQYF. Supplemented by reference TRBV5-6 and TRBJ2-7, the full variable domain reads DAGVTQSPTHLIKTRGQQVTLRCSPKSGHDTVSWYQQALGQGPQFIFQYYEEEERQRGNFPDRFSGHQFPNYSSELNVNALLLGDSALYLCASSFPEKTGSGEQYFGPGTRLTVT.

There are a few counts of this clonotype. The rearrangement uses TRBV4-2 and TRBJ2-7; 7 bases line up with TRBD2. Germline lookup yields CDR1 LGHNA and CDR2 YNFKEQ. V lost 3 bases, J lost 7 bases, and 18 bases stayed unmatched. CDR3 size: 17 residues. The CDR3 is CASSHPPGGLGGWEQYF. The CDR3 nucleotides read TGTGCCAGCAGCCACCCCCCCGGTGGACTAGGTGGGTGGGAGCAGTACTTC.

By sample fraction, this clonotype is medium-sized (0.01 to 0.1%). The genes are TRBV5-1 and TRBJ2-1; D is ambiguous. Germline V CDR1 and CDR2: SGHRS, YFSETQ. Between the trimmed V and J ends, which lost 4 bases and 0 bases, there was a span of 11 bases. The CDR3 contains 15 residues. DNA for the CDR3: TGCGCCAGCAGCCTCGACTGGTCCTCCTACAATGAGCAGTTCTTC. It codes for CASSLDWSSYNEQFF.

This clonotype was detected ten times or more. As DNA, the CDR3 is TGTGCCAGCAAGGACATCCTTAGCACAGATACGCAGTATTTT. It yields the protein CASKDILSTDTQYF. The J gene is TRBJ2-3, the V gene TRBV2; a weak D match, TRBD1 (5 bases). The CDR3 runs to 14 residues. With 7 bases removed from V and 0 bases from J, the gap between germline ends came to 11 bases. The germline CDR1 and CDR2 sequences are SNHLY and FYNNEI.

This clonotype was picked up many times. The rearrangement links TRBV7-8 to TRBJ2-5; D not certain. Germline V gene sequence: CDR1 SGHVS, CDR2 FQNEAQ. V lost 2 bases to trimming and J lost 5 bases, with 12 bases between them. The CDR3 sequence is 14 residues long. The CDR3 sequence: CASSLQMEFETQYF. The CDR3 nucleotides read TGTGCCAGCAGCTTACAAATGGAATTTGAGACCCAGTACTTC.

V usage is TRBV24-1 and J usage is TRBJ1-5; no definite D call. Germline values: CDR1 KGHDR, CDR2 SFDVKD. The CDR3 loop spans 13 amino acids. V was pared by 6 bases and J by 4 bases, with 9 bases between. CDR3 DNA sequence: TGTGCCACCAGTCCTGACGGAAATCAGCCCCAGCATTTT. Protein sequence: CATSPDGNQPQHF.

This clonotype was counted many times. This chain joins TRBV18 and TRBJ1-6; D might be TRBD1 (5 bases). Germline CDR1 is KGHSH and CDR2 is LQKENI. Trimming pared 2 bases from V and 7 bases from J, leaving 15 bases between. CDR3 length equals 16 residues. In DNA, the CDR3 is TGTGCCAGCTCACCAGCGTTGGGGCAGACCAATTCACCCCTCCACTTT. As protein: CASSPALGQTNSPLHF.

This clonotype was seen repeatedly, ten times or more. The chain carries TRBV5-1 and TRBJ2-5, with unresolved D. Germline V gene lookup returns CDR1 SGHRS and CDR2 YFSETQ. Trimming left V 4 bases short and J 4 bases short, with 11 bases between. The CDR3 length is 13 residues. CDR3 coding DNA: TGCGCCAGCAGCGCAATTAAAGGAGAGACCCAGTACTTC. It translates to CASSAIKGETQYF.

This clonotype was found a few times. The V gene is TRBV11-2, the J gene TRBJ2-3, with D hard to call. This CDR3 is 14 amino acids long. The V end was cut by 5 bases, the J end by 3 bases, with 12 bases between. Per the germline V gene, CDR1 is SGHAT and CDR2 is FQNNGV. The chain's CDR3 is CASSHPMQTDTQYF. The DNA of the CDR3 is TGTGCCAGCAGCCACCCCATGCAGACAGATACGCAGTATTTT.

Ten or more counts support this clonotype. The chain is built from TRBV27 and TRBJ2-5; D not certain. The germline V and J ends were trimmed by 6 bases and 0 bases, with 11 bases remaining between them. This CDR3 comprises 14 residues. In germline, CDR1 is MNHEY, CDR2 SMNVEV (reference sequence). In DNA, the CDR3 is TGTGCCAGCAGCTCAGTAGAGGACCAAGAGACCCAGTACTTC. Amino acid sequence: CASSSVEDQETQYF.

This clonotype has ten or more counts. This chain links TRBV13 with TRBJ2-3; unclear D gene. Looked up from germline, CDR1 is PRHDT and CDR2 is FYEKMQ (reference sequence). Trimming removed 5 bases at V and 6 bases at J, with 12 bases between. This CDR3 contains 13 residues. The CDR3 nucleotides read TGTGCCAGCAGCGACAAACTCGATGATACGCAGTATTTT. Translation gives CASSDKLDDTQYF.

This clonotype was seen only a few times. This chain links TRBV6-6 with TRBJ2-7; D unresolved. The germline CDR1 and CDR2 sequences are MNHNY and SVGAGI (reference sequence). The ends were cut back, 2 bases at V and 5 bases at J, with 13 bases in the middle. The CDR3 has 14 residues. In DNA, the CDR3 is TGTGCCAGCAGTTACCGCGGTGGCGGAGACGAGCAGTACTTC. Translated, it gives CASSYRGGGDEQYF.